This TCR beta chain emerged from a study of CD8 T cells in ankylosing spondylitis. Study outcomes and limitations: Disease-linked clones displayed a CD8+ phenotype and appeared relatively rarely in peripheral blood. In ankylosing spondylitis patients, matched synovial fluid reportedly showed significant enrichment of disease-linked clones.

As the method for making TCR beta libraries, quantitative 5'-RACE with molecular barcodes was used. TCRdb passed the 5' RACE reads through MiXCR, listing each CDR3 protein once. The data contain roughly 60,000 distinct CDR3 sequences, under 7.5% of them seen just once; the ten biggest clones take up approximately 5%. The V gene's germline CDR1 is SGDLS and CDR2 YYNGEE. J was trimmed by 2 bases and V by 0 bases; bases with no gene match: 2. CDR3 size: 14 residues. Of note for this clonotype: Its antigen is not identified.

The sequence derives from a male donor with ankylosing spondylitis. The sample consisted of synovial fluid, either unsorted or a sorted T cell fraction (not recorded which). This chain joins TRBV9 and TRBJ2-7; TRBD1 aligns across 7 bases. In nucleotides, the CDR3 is TGTGCCAGCAGCGTAGCACAGGGGCCCTACGAGCAGTACTTC. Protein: CASSVAQGPYEQYF.